The 9 T cell receptor beta chains presented below share a single source sample, sequenced in a study of blood T cell repertoires in COVID-19 (dated by TCRdb to about 2020). Preparation of the library involved the immunoSEQ multiplex PCR assay. Not all clones reach the TCRdb copy of this immuneACCESS table, which keeps in-frame sequences only. Checked studies attribute under half of the gap to unresolved V genes and leave the rest unexplained. The sample has approximately 150,000 clones on record, over 75% of them singletons. Clones ranked in the top ten supply roughly 2.2% of the sample. Sequencing input: peripheral blood. The receptors derive from a man aged 65-85 years with active COVID-19.

The chain carries TRBV9 and TRBJ1-5; 7 positions agree with TRBD1. Unmatched junction bases numbered 6, after V lost 0 bases and J lost 3 bases. The CDR3 consists of 16 residues. The germline V gene encodes CDR1 SGDLS and CDR2 YYNGEE. CDR3 residues: CASSVARGQYNQPQHF. The CDR3 DNA reads as TGTGCCAGCAGCGTAGCTCGGGGACAGTACAATCAGCCCCAGCATTTT. Filled out from reference TRBV9 and TRBJ1-5, the complete variable domain reads DSGVTQTPKHLITATGQRVTLRCSPRSGDLSVYWYQQSLDQGLQFLIQYYNGEERAKGNILERFSAQQFPDLHSELNLSSLELGDSALYFCASSVARGQYNQPQHFGDGTRLSIL.

V and J are TRBV5-1 and TRBJ1-1, with 7 bases matching TRBD1. CDR1 SGHRS and CDR2 YFSETQ come from the germline V gene. The V gene end was trimmed by 5 bases and the J gene end by 2 bases; junction bases not matched to a gene: 9. The CDR3 loop spans 15 amino acids. CDR3: CASSSGQPANTEAFF. The CDR3 DNA reads TGCGCCAGCAGTTCGGGACAGCCGGCTAACACTGAAGCTTTCTTT.

The rearrangement joins TRBV5-1 to TRBJ2-3; TRBD2 matches at 9 bases. V gave up 5 bases and J gave up 3 bases; unmatched junction bases: 10. Germline values: CDR1 SGHRS, CDR2 YFSETQ. The CDR3 is made up of 16 amino acids. CDR3 region: CASSEPSGMMTDTQYF. Here the CDR3 DNA reads TGCGCCAGCAGTGAACCTAGCGGGATGATGACAGATACGCAGTATTTT.

The chain has TRBV5-6 and TRBJ2-5, with 10 bases identical to TRBD1. V lost 1 base and J lost 2; bases outside the gene matches: 5. Looked up from germline, CDR1 is SGHDT and CDR2 is YYEEEE. CDR3 length equals 16 residues. The CDR3 loop is CASSLLDRGLQETQYF. CDR3 nucleotides: TGTGCCAGCAGCTTGTTGGACAGGGGGTTACAAGAGACCCAGTACTTC.

The genes are TRBV7-2 and TRBJ1-5, with TRBD1 identical over 9 bases. The CDR3 extends over 14 amino acids. Trimming at V came to 8 bases and at J to 8 bases, leaving 10 bases not matched to a gene. Germline V CDR1 and CDR2: SGHTA, FQGNSA. CDR3 amino acids: CASCSDRGSEPQHF. The DNA for the CDR3 is TGTGCCAGCTGCTCGGACAGGGGCTCGGAGCCCCAGCATTTT.

V is TRBV24-1 and J is TRBJ2-7; 10 bases agree with TRBD2. V shed 3 bases and J 4 bases; nucleotides not matched to a gene: 5. CDR1 and CDR2 (germline): KGHDR, SFDVKD. The CDR3 spans 15 residues. The CDR3 DNA sequence: TGTGCCACCAGTGATGCCAGCGGGAGGGCGTACGAGCAGTACTTC. It codes for CATSDASGRAYEQYF.

The chain recombines TRBV28 with TRBJ1-2, with D possibly being TRBD1 (5 bases). The germline V and J ends were trimmed by 6 bases and 8 bases, with 19 bases remaining between them. Germline V gene lookup returns CDR1 MDHEN and CDR2 SYDVKM. The CDR3 covers 14 residues. The chain's CDR3 is CASSSNPGQGGYTF. The CDR3 region has the DNA TGTGCCAGCAGCTCTAACCCTGGGCAGGGAGGCTACACCTTC.

The genes are TRBV6-2 or TRBV6-3 and TRBJ2-4, with D perhaps matching TRBD1 (6 bases). Germline V gene lookup returns CDR1 MNHEY and CDR2 SVGEGT. Trimming shortened V by 2 bases and J by 7 bases, and 12 bases separated the two germline ends. This CDR3 spans 14 amino acids. The CDR3 DNA reads as TGTGCCAGCAGTTACGGTTTAGGACAGAACATTCAGTACTTC. As protein: CASSYGLGQNIQYF.

V is TRBV29-1 and J is TRBJ2-1; 10 nucleotides match TRBD2. Trimming cost V 1 base and J 8 bases; bases outside gene matches: 5. CDR1 is SQVTM and CDR2 is ANQGSEA in the germline V gene. The CDR3 is 14 amino acids. As DNA, the CDR3 is TGCAGCGTTGAAGTGCTAGCGGGAGTTCATGAGCAGTTCTTC. As protein: CSVEVLAGVHEQFF.